The rows below give T cell receptor beta chains drawn from one sample of a study of blood T cell repertoires in COVID-19. TCRdb keeps only in-frame clones here, not all; method: immunoSEQ multiplex PCR. Among roughly 100,000 clones, about nine tenths were seen once, and the ten largest hold approximately 15%. The specimen was peripheral blood. These receptors all stem from a man aged 50-59 years with acute or convalescent COVID-19. CDR3s include the opening cysteine and the closing phenylalanine or tryptophan. A D gene is named only where the DNA matches it firmly. Where a row states a size, it is once, few, many or the class of an expanded clone; other rows omit it.

>TRBJ2-2|.|TRBV7-2|TRBD1
CASSLAAGGTGELFF
TGTGCCAGCAGCTTAGCAGCAGGGGGCACCGGGGAGCTGTTTTTT
>TRBJ1-4|.|TRBV15|TRBD1
CATSRGGQTRVREKLFF
TGTGCCACCAGCAGAGGGGGACAGACCCGTGTCCGGGAAAAACTGTTTTTT
>TRBJ1-1|.|TRBV5-1|.
CASSLAGEAFF
TGCGCCAGCAGCTTGGCGGGGGAAGCTTTCTTT
>TRBJ1-2|.|TRBV3-1/TRBV3-2|.
CASSRGGQNYGYTF
TGTGCCAGCAGCCGGGGGGGACAAAACTATGGCTACACCTTC
>TRBJ1-5|.|TRBV7-8|.
CASSLEGQSNQPQHF
TGTGCCAGCAGCTTAGAAGGACAAAGCAATCAGCCCCAGCATTTT
>TRBJ1-4|.|TRBV19|.
CASTDSGMARTNEKLFF
TGTGCCAGTACGGACAGCGGGATGGCGCGGACTAATGAAAAACTGTTTTTT
>TRBJ1-3|.|TRBV9|.
CASSPRVSSGNTIYF
TGTGCCAGCAGCCCCCGAGTTAGCTCTGGAAACACCATATATTTT
>TRBJ2-7|.|TRBV7-9|TRBD1
CASSPAGTGIFEQYF
TGTGCCAGCAGCCCCGCCGGGACAGGGATCTTCGAGCAGTACTTC
>TRBJ2-5|.|TRBV2|.
CASSGQAQETQYF
TGTGCCAGCAGTGGACAGGCGCAAGAGACCCAGTACTTC
>TRBJ2-6|.|TRBV5-4|TRBD1
CASRTGESGANVLTF
TGTGCCAGCAGAACAGGGGAGTCTGGGGCCAACGTCCTGACTTTC
>TRBJ1-1|.|TRBV10-3|TRBD1
CAISDSGQITPNTEAFF
TGTGCCATCAGTGATTCGGGACAGATCACCCCGAACACTGAAGCTTTCTTT
>TRBJ2-7|.|TRBV10-2|TRBD2
CASSRTSGGYEQYF
TGCGCCAGCAGCAGGACTAGCGGGGGGTACGAGCAGTACTTC
>TRBJ1-1|few|TRBV5-6|TRBD1
CASSPTGANGGAFF
TGTGCCAGCAGCCCGACAGGGGCCAATGGTGGGGCTTTCTTT
>TRBJ2-1|.|TRBV3-1/TRBV3-2|.
CASSQGGLAQFF
TGTGCCAGCAGCCAAGGGGGGCTGGCGCAGTTCTTC
>TRBJ1-1|.|TRBV12-5|.
CASGLDQVRPEAFF
TGTGCTAGTGGTTTGGATCAGGTTCGCCCTGAAGCTTTCTTT
>TRBJ2-5|.|TRBV6-6|.
CASKTGYRETQYF
TGTGCCAGCAAGACAGGATATAGAGAGACCCAGTACTTC
>TRBJ1-6|few|TRBV30|.
CAWSVRRVSPLHF
TGTGCCTGGAGTGTCCGCAGGGTTTCACCCCTCCACTTT
>TRBJ1-4|.|TRBV5-1|.
CASSAGAATNEKLFF
TGCGCCAGCAGCGCGGGGGCAGCAACTAATGAAAAACTGTTTTTT
>TRBJ2-7|once|TRBV5-1|TRBD1
CASSLFGTGDPSYEQYF
TGCGCCAGCAGCTTGTTTGGGACAGGGGACCCCTCCTACGAGCAGTACTTC
>TRBJ1-1|.|TRBV5-6|.
CASNQGFEAFF
TGTGCCAGCAACCAGGGATTTGAAGCTTTCTTT
>TRBJ1-1|.|TRBV7-9|.
CASSSTGLPEAFF
TGTGCCAGCAGCAGCACAGGGTTACCTGAAGCTTTCTTT
>TRBJ2-2|once|TRBV6-5|.
CASSYEGLTNTGELFF
TGTGCCAGCAGTTACGAAGGACTGACGAACACCGGGGAGCTGTTTTTT
>TRBJ2-1|once|TRBV5-4|TRBD1
CASSLGQGKGNEQFF
TGTGCCAGCAGCTTGGGACAGGGAAAGGGCAATGAGCAGTTCTTC
>TRBJ2-7|few|TRBV18|TRBD1
CASSPPGQVSSYEQYF
TGTGCCAGCTCACCACCGGGACAGGTCAGCTCCTACGAGCAGTACTTC
>TRBJ1-2|.|TRBV10-1|.
CASSRGGTNYGYTF
TGCGCCAGCAGCCGAGGGGGAACTAACTATGGCTACACCTTC
>TRBJ2-1|.|TRBV7-8|.
CASSLAPGGNYNEQFF
TGTGCCAGCAGCTTAGCGCCCGGGGGTAACTACAATGAGCAGTTCTTC